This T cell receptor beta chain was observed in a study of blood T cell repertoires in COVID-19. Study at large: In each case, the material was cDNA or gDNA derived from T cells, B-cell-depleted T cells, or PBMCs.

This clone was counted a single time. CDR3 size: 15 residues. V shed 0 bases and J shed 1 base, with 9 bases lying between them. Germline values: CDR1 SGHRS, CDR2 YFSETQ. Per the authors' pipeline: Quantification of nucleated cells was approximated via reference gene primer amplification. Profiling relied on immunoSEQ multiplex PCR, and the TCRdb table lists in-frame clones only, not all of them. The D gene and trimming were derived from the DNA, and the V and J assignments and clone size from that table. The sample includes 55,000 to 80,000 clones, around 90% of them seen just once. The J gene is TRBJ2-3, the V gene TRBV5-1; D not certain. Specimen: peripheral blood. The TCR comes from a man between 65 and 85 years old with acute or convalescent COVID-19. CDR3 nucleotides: TGCGCCAGCAGCTTGGAGGTGAGCGGCACAGATACGCAGTATTTT. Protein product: CASSLEVSGTDTQYF. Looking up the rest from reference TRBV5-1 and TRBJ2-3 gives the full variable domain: KAGVTQTPRYLIKTRGQQVTLSCSPISGHRSVSWYQQTPGQGLQFLFEYFSETQRNKGNFPGRFSGRQFSNSRSEMNVSTLELGDSALYLCASSLEVSGTDTQYFGPGTRLTVL.